This TCR beta chain emerged from a study of human T cells and chemical hapten exposure. Specified time point: patch test 1, 2 weeks after DPC sensitization. This sample's treatment: therapeutic diphenylcyclopropenone sensitization with weekly scalp DPC. Venepuncture was done earlier than the placement of each patch test. V gave up 3 bases and J gave up 0 bases, with 14 bases separating them. The CDR3 is 15 residues long. Germline V gene sequence: CDR1 SQVTM, CDR2 ANQGSEA. TCRdb called the RACE reads again in MiXCR, with one record for every CDR3 protein. The repertoire holds approximately 57,000 distinct CDR3 sequences, with 9% to 9.5% as singletons. This clonotype was detected many times.

The sequence was obtained from a woman aged 40 to 50 with alopecia areata. Some clones in this sample may be carry-over from other donors' samples. The sequenced sample was whole blood, obtained in connection with sensitization to the hapten diphenylcyclopropenone (DPC). The chain combines TRBV29-1 with TRBJ2-5; a weak D match, TRBD1 (5 bases). The CDR3 here is CSVDKGQDNQETQYF. DNA of the CDR3: TGCAGCGTTGATAAGGGGCAGGATAACCAAGAGACCCAGTACTTC.